Listed here are 26 T cell receptor beta chains from one sample, sequenced in a study of blood T cell repertoires in COVID-19. Here immunoSEQ multiplex PCR was the method, and the copy in TCRdb shows in-frame clones only, minus some. The data contain about 210,000 clones, more than 70% of them singletons. Sequences were obtained from peripheral blood. The receptor set was obtained from a middle-aged man with active or convalescent COVID-19.

The chain combines TRBV2 with TRBJ2-3; tentatively, D is TRBD1 (6 bases). V gave up 5 bases and J gave up 0 bases, with 9 bases separating them. CDR3 length equals 14 residues. Germline V lookup: CDR1 SNHLY, CDR2 FYNNEI. The CDR3 protein is CASSSDSSTDTQYF. CDR3 in DNA: TGTGCCAGCAGTTCGGACAGTAGCACAGATACGCAGTATTTT.

The chain links TRBV11-3 to TRBJ1-1; D gene uncertain. The CDR3 has 13 residues. Looked up from germline, CDR1 is SGHNT and CDR2 is YENEEA. V was shortened by 3 bases and J by 1 base, with 6 bases between the two germline ends. The DNA of the CDR3 is TGTGCCAGCAGCTTGTCCGGGAACACTGAAGCTTTCTTT. Protein product: CASSLSGNTEAFF.

The chain recombines TRBV29-1 with TRBJ2-5, with TRBD2 as a possible D gene (5 bases). Germline V gene data show CDR1 as SQVTM and CDR2 as ANQGSEA. Trimming removed 5 bases at V and 2 bases at J, with 9 bases between. The CDR3 covers 12 residues. The chain's CDR3 is CSVFSGQETQYF. The CDR3 DNA is TGCAGCGTTTTCTCGGGGCAAGAGACCCAGTACTTC.

CDR3 sequence reads: CASSFSPGQGSTGELFF. The DNA for the CDR3 is TGTGCCAGCAGCTTTTCACCGGGACAGGGTAGCACCGGGGAGCTGTTTTTT. This chain links TRBV5-4 with TRBJ2-2; 9 bases fit TRBD1. This CDR3 comprises 17 residues. The trim removed 2 bases at V and 4 bases at J, leaving 9 bases unmatched. Germline V gene lookup returns CDR1 SGHNT and CDR2 YYREEE (reference sequence).

This rearrangement joins TRBV25-1 to TRBJ2-7; 7 nucleotides agree with TRBD1. There are 14 residues in the CDR3. Germline CDR1 and CDR2: MGHDK and SYGVNS. V shed 5 bases, J shed 3 bases, and the junction held 7 bases outside the gene matches. CDR3 amino acids: CASSPPPGGYEQYF. The CDR3 coding sequence is TGTGCCAGCAGTCCCCCCCCAGGGGGCTACGAGCAGTACTTC.

Only a few counts were recorded for this clone. The V and J genes are TRBV3-1 (or the pseudogene TRBV3-2) and TRBJ2-2; TRBD1 matches at 11 bases. The V gene end was trimmed by 4 bases and the J gene end by 5 bases; junction bases not matched to a gene: 9. This CDR3 is built from 17 residues. CDR1 and CDR2 from the germline V gene are LGHDT and YNNKEL (reference sequence). The CDR3 reads CASSPRGQGVMTGELFF. CDR3 sequence (DNA): TGTGCCAGCAGCCCGAGGGGACAGGGGGTTATGACCGGGGAGCTGTTTTTT.

This clone is deemed medium-sized (0.01 to 0.1%). This chain links TRBV7-9 with TRBJ1-2, with TRBD1 matching 8 bases. The J segment lost 3 bases and the V segment lost 5 bases, leaving 5 bases of the junction unmatched. CDR3 length equals 14 residues. CDR1 and CDR2 (germline): SEHNR, FQNEAQ (reference sequence). CDR3 sequence: CASSPPTGDYGYTF. Written as DNA, the CDR3 is TGTGCCAGCAGCCCCCCGACAGGGGACTATGGCTACACCTTC.

The genes are TRBV5-4 and TRBJ1-2; D unresolved. The CDR3 is 14 amino acids. The germline gives CDR1 SGHNT, CDR2 YYREEE (reference sequence). V was pared by 4 bases and J by 2 bases, with 12 bases between. The CDR3 protein is CASSHGAGNYGYTF. CDR3 coding DNA: TGTGCCAGCAGCCACGGAGCTGGGAACTATGGCTACACCTTC.

The rearrangement links TRBV18 to TRBJ1-4, with D uncertain. V lost 0 bases and J 3 bases, leaving 14 bases between the germline ends. Germline values: CDR1 KGHSH, CDR2 LQKENI. The CDR3 is 17 amino acids. The DNA for the CDR3 is TGTGCCAGCTCACCACCGAGCATGGGTCGGGCTAATGAAAAACTGTTTTTT. Its translation: CASSPPSMGRANEKLFF.

This clone has a count of ten or more. The gene calls are TRBV4-3 and TRBJ1-2, with D possibly TRBD1 on 6 matching bases. Germline V CDR1 and CDR2: LGHNA, YSLEER. V lost 3 bases and J 7 bases, leaving 18 bases between the germline ends. The CDR3 has 15 residues. CDR3 region: CASSQPGGGLGGYTF. Written as DNA, the CDR3 is TGCGCCAGCAGCCAGCCGGGAGGGGGGTTAGGTGGCTACACCTTC.

This clone was recorded only once. This sequence joins TRBV10-3 and TRBJ1-1, with 7 bases lining up with TRBD1. Germline V CDR1 and CDR2: ENHRY, SYGVKD. The length of the CDR3 is 12 residues. V was pared by 5 bases and J by 5 bases, with 2 bases of the junction left unmatched. CDR3 region: CAISNRGTEAFF. The CDR3 DNA follows: TGTGCCATCAGTAACAGGGGAACTGAAGCTTTCTTT.

This clone came up once. The V gene is TRBV18, the J gene TRBJ2-5, with D tentatively TRBD1 (6 bases). This CDR3 has 14 amino acids. Germline V gene data show CDR1 as KGHSH and CDR2 as LQKENI. Trimming removed 2 bases from V and 5 bases from J, with 12 bases in between. In nucleotides, the CDR3 is TGTGCCAGCTCACCAACAGGGATACGGGAGACCCAGTACTTC. It translates to CASSPTGIRETQYF.

In its sample, this clone was seen a few times. This chain links TRBV11-2 with TRBJ2-7; D is undetermined. Germline assignment: CDR1 SGHAT and CDR2 FQNNGV. This CDR3 comprises 13 residues. With 1 base removed from V and 5 bases from J, the gap between germline ends came to 9 bases. Written as DNA, the CDR3 is TGTGCCAGCAGCTTAGTTGGCCAAAACGAGCAGTACTTC. Amino acid sequence: CASSLVGQNEQYF.

The rearrangement links TRBV10-1 to TRBJ2-7; maybe TRBD1 (6 bases). Trimming took off 10 bases at V and 5 bases at J, with 21 bases between the two ends. Germline V gives CDR1 WNHNN, CDR2 SYGVQD (reference sequence). This CDR3 is built from 14 residues. For the CDR3, the DNA is TGCGCCAAGACCAGGGGACACCCCCGACACGAGCAGTACTTC. It is translated as CAKTRGHPRHEQYF.

The chain recombines TRBV7-2 with TRBJ2-5, with TRBD1 matching over 8 bases. The length of the CDR3 is 16 residues. After removal of 1 base from V and 5 bases from J, the junction contained 9 bases not matched to a gene. The V gene's germline CDR1 is SGHTA and CDR2 FQGNSA. CDR3 residues: CASSLVPGGAGETQYF. CDR3 nucleotides: TGTGCCAGCAGCTTAGTGCCAGGGGGCGCGGGCGAGACCCAGTACTTC.

The chain uses TRBV29-1 and TRBJ2-5; a possible D gene is TRBD2 (6 bases). CDR3 length equals 13 residues. Trimming pared 4 bases from V and 4 bases from J, leaving 13 bases between. CDR1 and CDR2 from the germline V gene are SQVTM and ANQGSEA. The CDR3 loop reads CSVAPGTRETQYF. For the CDR3, the DNA is TGCAGCGTTGCCCCGGGGACTCGAGAGACCCAGTACTTC.

The chain joins TRBV7-2 to TRBJ1-5; D is undetermined. The CDR3 is made up of 15 amino acids. V lost 5 bases, J lost 7 bases, and 18 bases lay in between. The germline CDR1 and CDR2 sequences are SGHTA and FQGNSA. CDR3 in DNA: TGTGCCAGCAGCCCGACTGGAGCCTCGCGGCAGCCCCAGCATTTT. Translating it yields CASSPTGASRQPQHF.

The chain couples TRBV9 to TRBJ1-1; the D gene is possibly TRBD1 (6 bases). CDR1 is SGDLS and CDR2 is YYNGEE in the germline V gene. The CDR3 loop spans 14 amino acids. With 1 base removed from V and 4 bases from J, the gap between germline ends came to 11 bases. CDR3 nucleotides: TGTGCCAGCAGCGTACAAACACAGGGCACTGAAGCTTTCTTT. Translating it yields CASSVQTQGTEAFF.

The chain combines TRBV28 with TRBJ1-5; weak D call: TRBD1 (6 bases). Trimming cost V 2 bases and J 1 base, with 9 bases left between them. The germline CDR1 and CDR2 sequences are MDHEN and SYDVKM. The CDR3 is 15 residues long. The CDR3 bases are TGTGCCAGCAGTTTACCAGGGGCGAGCAATCAGCCCCAGCATTTT. This encodes CASSLPGASNQPQHF.

J is TRBJ1-2 and V is TRBV30; possibly TRBD1 for D (6 bases). Germline CDR1 is GTSNPN and CDR2 is SVGIG (reference sequence). CDR3 length equals 14 residues. The ends were cut back, 2 bases at V and 8 bases at J, with 18 bases in the middle. The CDR3 spells CAWSRGGGLLGYTF. For the CDR3, the DNA is TGTGCCTGGAGTAGGGGGGGTGGACTACTAGGCTACACCTTC.

The chain links TRBV3-1 (or the pseudogene TRBV3-2) to TRBJ2-7; 9 bases map to TRBD2. Unmatched junction bases numbered 12, after V lost 3 bases and J lost 6 bases. This CDR3 contains 16 residues. Germline V CDR1 and CDR2: LGHDT, YNNKEL (reference sequence). CDR3 residues: CASSQVAGVAPGEQYF. CDR3 DNA: TGTGCCAGCAGCCAGGTAGCGGGGGTGGCCCCTGGCGAGCAGTACTTC.

There are a few counts of this clone. The chain links TRBV10-3 to TRBJ1-4, with a tentative D call TRBD1 (6 bases). The germline gives CDR1 ENHRY, CDR2 SYGVKD. V lost 0 bases and J lost 7, with 15 bases in between. CDR3 size: 16 residues. CDR3 coding DNA: TGTGCCATCAGTGAGTCGATCGTCAGGGGTGGTGAAAAACTGTTTTTT. Translating gives CAISESIVRGGEKLFF.

This chain uses TRBV27 with TRBJ1-4, with TRBD1 identical over 9 bases. This CDR3 has 15 amino acids. The germline CDR1 and CDR2 sequences are MNHEY and SMNVEV (reference sequence). The V segment lost 8 bases and the J segment 0 bases; nucleotides outside the gene matches: 4. CDR3 in amino acids: CASGQGLATNEKLFF. The CDR3 region has the DNA TGTGCCAGCGGACAGGGGCTTGCAACTAATGAAAAACTGTTTTTT.

This clone was observed a few times. This rearrangement joins TRBV4-1 to TRBJ1-1; the D gene is possibly TRBD1 (6 bases). CDR3 length equals 16 residues. The ends were cut back, 5 bases at V and 4 bases at J, with 20 bases in the middle. CDR1 MGHRA and CDR2 YSYEKL come from the germline V gene. The CDR3 region is CASSGQGFTLSTEAFF. The CDR3, as DNA: TGCGCCAGCAGCGGCCAGGGGTTTACCTTAAGCACTGAAGCTTTCTTT.

This clone was observed a handful of times. CDR3 residues: CASSQLVGGDYNSPLHF. The CDR3 DNA sequence: TGTGCCAGCAGCCAGCTAGTAGGGGGTGATTATAATTCACCCCTCCACTTT. The chain employs TRBV7-9 and TRBJ1-6; possibly TRBD1 for D (6 bases). V dropped 5 bases and J dropped 4 bases, with 18 bases sitting between them. CDR1 and CDR2 from the germline V gene are SEHNR and FQNEAQ (reference sequence). The CDR3 loop spans 17 amino acids.

This chain connects TRBV30 to TRBJ2-6, with D tentatively TRBD1 (7 bases). V was trimmed by 1 base and J by 1 base, leaving 17 bases between them. CDR3 size: 18 residues. Germline assignment: CDR1 GTSNPN and CDR2 SVGIG (reference sequence). DNA of the CDR3: TGTGCCTGGAGTGGGTTCGCAGGGGGGCGGTCTGGGGCCAACGTCCTGACTTTC. Translating it yields CAWSGFAGGRSGANVLTF. The variable domain in full, with the rest retrieved from reference TRBV30 and TRBJ2-6, is SQTIHQWPATLVQPVGSPLSLECTVEGTSNPNLYWYRQAAGRGLQLLFYSVGIGQISSEVPQNLSASRPQDRQFILSSKKLLLSDSGFYLCAWSGFAGGRSGANVLTFGAGSRLTVL.